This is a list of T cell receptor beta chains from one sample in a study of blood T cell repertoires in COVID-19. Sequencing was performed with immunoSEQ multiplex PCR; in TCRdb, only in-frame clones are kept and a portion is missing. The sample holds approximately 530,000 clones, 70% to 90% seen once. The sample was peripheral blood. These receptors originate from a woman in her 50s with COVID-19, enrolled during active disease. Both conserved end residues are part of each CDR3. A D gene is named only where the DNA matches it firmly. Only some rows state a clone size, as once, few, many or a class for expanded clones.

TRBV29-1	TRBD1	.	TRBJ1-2	TGCAGCGGGGGACCCACAGGGGGCCACTATGGCTACACCTTC	CSGGPTGGHYGYTF
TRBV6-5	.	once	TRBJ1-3	TGTGCCAGCAGCCCATCCGGGGGGCCTGGAAACACCATATATTTT	CASSPSGGPGNTIYF
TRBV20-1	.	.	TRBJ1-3	TGCAGTGCTAGTCCCCAGGGTCGCGGAAACACCATATATTTT	CSASPQGRGNTIYF
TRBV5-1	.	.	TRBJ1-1	TGCGCCAGCAGCTTGTGGGCAGAAGGCTCTGAAGCTTTCTTT	CASSLWAEGSEAFF
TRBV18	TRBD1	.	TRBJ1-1	TGTGCCAGCTCTACAGGGGGACCGAACACTGAAGCTTTCTTT	CASSTGGPNTEAFF
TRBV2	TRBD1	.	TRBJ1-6	TGTGCCAGCAGTGAAATGACAGGGAACTCACCCCTCCACTTT	CASSEMTGNSPLHF
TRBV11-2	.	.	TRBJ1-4	TGTGCCAGCAGCCTTGAGGCGGGCGGAAAACTGTTTTTT	CASSLEAGGKLFF
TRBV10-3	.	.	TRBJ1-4	TGTGCCATCAGTGAGTCGTGGGGGGATCCTAATGAAAAACTGTTTTTT	CAISESWGDPNEKLFF
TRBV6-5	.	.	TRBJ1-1	TGTGCCAGCAGTTACAGGGGAGGGATGAACACTGAAGCTTTCTTT	CASSYRGGMNTEAFF
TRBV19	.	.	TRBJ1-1	TGTGCCAGTAGTATCACCCAGGGTCGAACTGAAGCTTTCTTT	CASSITQGRTEAFF
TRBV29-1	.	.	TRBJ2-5	TGCAGCGTTGAAAGTTCGGAGCAAGAGACCCAGTACTTC	CSVESSEQETQYF
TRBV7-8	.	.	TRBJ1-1	TGTGCCAGCAGCTTAGCCCAGAACACTGAAGCTTTCTTT	CASSLAQNTEAFF
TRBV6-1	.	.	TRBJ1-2	TGTGCCAGCAGTGAAGCAGCCCGCGGATTGAACTATGGCTACACCTTC	CASSEAARGLNYGYTF
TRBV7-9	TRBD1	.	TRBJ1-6	TGTGCCAGCAGCCCGACGGGACAGGGACGGGGCTCACCCCTCCACTTT	CASSPTGQGRGSPLHF
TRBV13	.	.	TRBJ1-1	TGTGCCAGCAGCCCCGCGCTGAACACTGAAGCTTTCTTT	CASSPALNTEAFF
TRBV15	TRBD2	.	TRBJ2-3	TGTGCCACCAGCAGACCTAGCGGGGGGGCCAAAACAGATACGCAGTATTTT	CATSRPSGGAKTDTQYF
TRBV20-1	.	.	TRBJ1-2	TGCAGTGCTAGTGGACTCTGGGGGGGTGCTAACTATGGCTACACCTTC	CSASGLWGGANYGYTF
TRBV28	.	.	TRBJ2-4	TGTGCCAGCAGTTTGGGGGAGGCGGACATTCAGTACTTC	CASSLGEADIQYF
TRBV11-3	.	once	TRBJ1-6	TGTGCCAGCAGCTTGCAGGGAGGGAATTCACCCCTCCACTTT	CASSLQGGNSPLHF
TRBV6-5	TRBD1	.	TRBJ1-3	TGTGCCAGCAGGACAGGGGATTTTACTGGAAACACCATATATTTT	CASRTGDFTGNTIYF
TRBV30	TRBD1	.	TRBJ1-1	TGTGCCTGGGGACAGGGGGACACTGAAGCTTTCTTT	CAWGQGDTEAFF
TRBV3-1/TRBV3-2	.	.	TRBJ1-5	TGTGCCAGCAGCTTTTATGCGGGGCAGCCCCAGCATTTT	CASSFYAGQPQHF
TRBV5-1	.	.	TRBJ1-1	TGCGCCAGCAGCTTGGCTGCCGGTCCGAACACTGAAGCTTTCTTT	CASSLAAGPNTEAFF
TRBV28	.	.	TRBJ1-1	TGTGCCAGCAGTTCAGGTAGCACTGAAGCTTTCTTT	CASSSGSTEAFF
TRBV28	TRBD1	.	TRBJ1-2	TGTGCCAGCACCTTGAGGGGGACAGGGACCTCCAACTATGGCTACACCTTC	CASTLRGTGTSNYGYTF
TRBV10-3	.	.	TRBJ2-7	TGTGCCATCAGTGAGCCCGGGACGGGAGTCTACGAGCAGTACTTC	CAISEPGTGVYEQYF
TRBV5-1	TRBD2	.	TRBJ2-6	TGCGCCAGCAGCTTGGCGACTAGCGGGGGGGCCAACGTCCTGACTTTC	CASSLATSGGANVLTF
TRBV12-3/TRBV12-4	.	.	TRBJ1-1	TGTGCCAGCAGTCCGGGACACTCCTACAGGGCTTTCTTT	CASSPGHSYRAFF
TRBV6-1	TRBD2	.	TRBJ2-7	TGTGCCAGCAGTGAATTCGGGGGGTTCGCAGCCTACGAGCAGTACTTC	CASSEFGGFAAYEQYF
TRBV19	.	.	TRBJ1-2	TGTGCCAGTAGTCCCTCAGGGGTGGCATTTGACTATGGCTACACCTTC	CASSPSGVAFDYGYTF
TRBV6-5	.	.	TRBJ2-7	TGTGCCAGCAGCCTAGGACTGATCTACGAGCAGTACTTC	CASSLGLIYEQYF
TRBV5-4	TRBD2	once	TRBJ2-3	TGTGCCAGCAGCTTGTCACTAGCGGGGGGAGATACGCAGTATTTT	CASSLSLAGGDTQYF
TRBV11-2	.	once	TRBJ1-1	TGTGCCAGCAGCCCCCATGGGGGCTTCACTGAAGCTTTCTTT	CASSPHGGFTEAFF
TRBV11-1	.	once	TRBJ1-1	TGTGCCAGCAGCTTAGGGCTGTCGGAAGCTTTCTTT	CASSLGLSEAFF
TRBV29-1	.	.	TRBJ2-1	TGCAGCGTTAGGGGCAGTCGGTTCTACAATGAGCAGTTCTTC	CSVRGSRFYNEQFF
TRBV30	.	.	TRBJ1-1	TGTGCCTTCACGGCGGGTGAGGCCCGTGAAGCTTTCTTT	CAFTAGEAREAFF
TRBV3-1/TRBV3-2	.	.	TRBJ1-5	TGTGCCAGCAGCCCCCGGGGGGGGAATCAGCCCCAGCATTTT	CASSPRGGNQPQHF
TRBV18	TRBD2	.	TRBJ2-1	TGTGCCAGCTCACCACTACTAGCGGGGGGCTCGGGGAATGAGCAGTTCTTC	CASSPLLAGGSGNEQFF
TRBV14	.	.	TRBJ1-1	TGTGCCAGCAGCCCCCATGGAGGTACTGAAGCTTTCTTT	CASSPHGGTEAFF
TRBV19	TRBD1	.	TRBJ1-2	TGTGCCAGTTCCCAGGGGGCTGGGTCGTTCTATGGCTACACCTTC	CASSQGAGSFYGYTF
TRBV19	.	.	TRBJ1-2	TGTGCCAGCCGCAGACTGGAGCCTAACTATGGCTACACCTTC	CASRRLEPNYGYTF